Following are 3 T cell receptor beta chains from one sample sequenced in a study of patients and donors after allogeneic stem cell transplantation. TCRdb used MiXCR to reprocess the RT-PCR reads, holding one entry per CDR3 protein. The table lists 920,000 or so distinct CDR3 sequences, approximately 19% of them singletons. Sequencing used blood, either unsorted or a sorted T cell fraction (not recorded which). The origin of the receptors is a human donor who was either an allogeneic HSCT recipient or a stem cell or donor lymphocyte infusion donor (not recorded which). It is not recorded whose cells these are; they may come from a transplant donor.

J is TRBJ1-4 and V is TRBV7-9; tentatively, D is TRBD1 (5 bases). The germline V gene encodes CDR1 SEHNR and CDR2 FQNEAQ (reference sequence). Trimming shortened V by 5 bases and J by 5 bases, and 12 bases separated the two germline ends. This CDR3 contains 14 residues. This CDR3 reads CASSPSGHNEKLFF. The CDR3 DNA follows: TGTGCCAGCAGCCCCTCAGGACACAATGAAAAACTGTTTTTT. Full variable domain (remainder filled in from reference TRBV7-9 and TRBJ1-4): DTGVSQNPRHKITKRGQNVTFRCDPISEHNRLYWYRQTLGQGPEFLTYFQNEAQLEKSRLLSDRFSAERPKGSFSTLEIQRTEQGDSAMYLCASSPSGHNEKLFFGSGTQLSVL.

The chain recombines TRBV5-5 with TRBJ2-3; D tentatively reads TRBD1 or TRBD2 (5 bases each). Germline V lookup: CDR1 SGHKS, CDR2 YYEKEE (reference sequence). This CDR3 contains 16 residues. V was clipped by 4 bases and J by 0 bases, with 15 bases between them. CDR3: CASSGLGGHSTDTQYF. CDR3 bases: TGTGCCAGCAGCGGGCTTGGAGGACACAGCACAGATACGCAGTATTTT.

This clonotype was detected only a few times. V gene TRBV5-1 combines with J gene TRBJ2-7, with 11 positions matching TRBD1. Germline-derived CDR1 and CDR2 are SGHRS and YFSETQ. CDR3 length equals 15 residues. Trimming took 4 bases from V and 5 from J; bases not matched to a gene: 8. CDR3 residues: CASSRNPGQGDEQYF. The CDR3 nucleotides read TGCGCCAGCAGCAGAAATCCGGGACAGGGGGACGAGCAGTACTTC.